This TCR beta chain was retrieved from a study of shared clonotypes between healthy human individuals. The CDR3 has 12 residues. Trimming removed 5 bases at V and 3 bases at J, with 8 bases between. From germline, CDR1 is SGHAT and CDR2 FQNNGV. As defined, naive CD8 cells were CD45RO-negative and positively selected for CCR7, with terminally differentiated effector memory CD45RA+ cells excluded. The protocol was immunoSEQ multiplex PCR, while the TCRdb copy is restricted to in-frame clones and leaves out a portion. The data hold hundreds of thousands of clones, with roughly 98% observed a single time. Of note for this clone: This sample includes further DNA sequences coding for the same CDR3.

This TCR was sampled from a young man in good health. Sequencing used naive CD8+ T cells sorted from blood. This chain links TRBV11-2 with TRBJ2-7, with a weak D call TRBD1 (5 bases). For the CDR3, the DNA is TGTGCCAGCAGCGCCGACAGCTACGAGCAGTACTTC. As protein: CASSADSYEQYF.